One sample yielded the 13 T cell receptor beta chains listed below, sequenced in a study of T cell changes during pregnancy in multiple sclerosis. Only in-frame clones appear in the TCRdb table, and some are missing; sequencing was by immunoSEQ multiplex PCR. The sample lists 45,000 to 60,000 clones; about 90% were seen once. Sequencing used CD4+ T cells from peripheral blood mononuclear cells, obtained in the second trimester of pregnancy. Receptors were obtained from a female donor with multiple sclerosis, enrolled in a pregnancy study.

The CDR3 reads CASNPAGQGGKNEQFF. The CDR3 DNA sequence: TGCGCCAGCAATCCAGCGGGACAGGGTGGAAAGAATGAGCAGTTCTTC. The V gene is TRBV5-1, the J gene TRBJ2-1, with 9 bases fitting TRBD1. The J segment lost 7 bases and the V segment lost 6 bases, leaving 14 bases of the junction unmatched. The CDR3 has 16 residues. Germline lookup yields CDR1 SGHRS and CDR2 YFSETQ. The whole variable domain, filled in from reference TRBV5-1 and TRBJ2-1, reads KAGVTQTPRYLIKTRGQQVTLSCSPISGHRSVSWYQQTPGQGLQFLFEYFSETQRNKGNFPGRFSGRQFSNSRSEMNVSTLELGDSALYLCASNPAGQGGKNEQFFGPGTRLTVL.

This chain joins TRBV29-1 and TRBJ2-7; TRBD1 matches 9 bases. V was pared by 5 bases and J by 6 bases, with 8 bases of the junction left unmatched. The V gene's germline CDR1 is SQVTM and CDR2 ANQGSEA. There are 13 residues in the CDR3. The chain's CDR3 is CSVSGTGSREQYF. The DNA of the CDR3 is TGCAGCGTTTCCGGGACAGGGTCTCGCGAGCAGTACTTC.

The chain uses TRBV18 and TRBJ2-7; the match to TRBD1 covers 9 bases. The length of the CDR3 is 14 residues. Trimming at V came to 5 bases and at J to 3 bases, leaving 5 bases not matched to a gene. CDR1 and CDR2 (germline): KGHSH, LQKENI. CDR3 loop: CASSTTGQGYEQYF. The CDR3 bases are TGTGCCAGCTCAACCACGGGACAGGGCTACGAGCAGTACTTC.

The CDR3, as DNA: TGTGCCAGCAGCCAGACGCGGGAGGGCCTGGTCGGGGAGCTGTTTTTT. This encodes CASSQTREGLVGELFF. This rearrangement joins TRBV28 to TRBJ2-2, with 9 bases lining up with TRBD2. J was trimmed by 7 bases and V by 6 bases; bases with no gene match: 12. The germline CDR1 and CDR2 sequences are MDHEN and SYDVKM. The CDR3 sequence is 16 residues long.

The chain combines TRBV19 with TRBJ1-1, with 8 bases identical to TRBD1. Germline CDR1 and CDR2: LNHDA and SQIVND (reference sequence). The CDR3 is 14 amino acids. Trimming cost V 6 bases and J 4 bases; bases outside gene matches: 7. The CDR3 DNA is TGTGCCAGTAGCGAACAGGGGGTGGGCACTGAAGCTTTCTTT. Translation: CASSEQGVGTEAFF.

CDR3 nucleotides: TGTGCCAGCAGCTTAGCCGCTAGCGGGAATGGGGAGACCCAGTACTTC. As protein: CASSLAASGNGETQYF. The genes are TRBV7-9 and TRBJ2-5, with TRBD2 matching over 9 bases. There are 16 residues in the CDR3. V lost 0 bases, J lost 5 bases, and 7 bases stayed unmatched. In germline, CDR1 is SEHNR, CDR2 FQNEAQ (reference sequence).

The rearrangement joins TRBV6-5 to TRBJ1-1; TRBD1 is a possible D gene (5 bases). Trimming pared 5 bases from V and 0 bases from J, leaving 7 bases between. The CDR3 contains 13 residues. The germline CDR1 and CDR2 sequences are MNHEY and SVGAGI. In DNA form, the CDR3 reads TGTGCCAGCAGTCCGGGGGTGAACACTGAAGCTTTCTTT. Protein sequence: CASSPGVNTEAFF.

In this sample, this clone turned up a few times. The J gene is TRBJ2-3, the V gene TRBV19; TRBD1 matches 8 bases. Germline CDR1 LNHDA, CDR2 SQIVND (reference sequence). CDR3 size: 15 residues. V shed 5 bases and J 4 bases; nucleotides not matched to a gene: 8. CDR3 residues: CASSGQGGLPDTQYF. CDR3 bases: TGTGCCAGTAGTGGACAGGGAGGTCTACCAGATACGCAGTATTTT.

The sample holds one count of this clone. The chain recombines TRBV19 with TRBJ1-5, with D unclear. V dropped 1 base and J dropped 4 bases, with 5 bases sitting between them. This CDR3 spans 13 amino acids. Germline CDR1 LNHDA, CDR2 SQIVND (reference sequence). CDR3 sequence: CASSIGRNQPQHF. The CDR3 bases are TGTGCCAGTAGTATAGGGAGAAATCAGCCCCAGCATTTT. Full variable domain (rest looked up from reference TRBV19 and TRBJ1-5): DGGITQSPKYLFRKEGQNVTLSCEQNLNHDAMYWYRQDPGQGLRLIYYSQIVNDFQKGDIAEGYSVSREKKESFPLTVTSAQKNPTAFYLCASSIGRNQPQHFGDGTRLSIL.

In nucleotides, the CDR3 is TGCGCCAGCAGCTTAGGGACTAGCGGGAGCGAGCAGTACTTC. Translating it yields CASSLGTSGSEQYF. The rearrangement joins TRBV5-1 to TRBJ2-7, with 14 bases identical to TRBD2. J lost 6 bases, V lost 2 bases, and 1 base had no gene match. This CDR3 contains 14 residues. CDR1 and CDR2 from the germline V gene are SGHRS and YFSETQ.

V usage is TRBV4-2 and J usage is TRBJ2-1; 16 bases agree with TRBD2. Germline V gives CDR1 LGHNA, CDR2 YNFKEQ. J was trimmed by 7 bases and V by 0 bases; bases with no gene match: 0. The CDR3 is made up of 16 amino acids. CDR3 sequence (DNA): TGTGCCAGCAGCCAAGAGGGACTAGCGGGGGGGAATGAGCAGTTCTTC. This encodes CASSQEGLAGGNEQFF.

Note on this clone: The germline gene is not matched at one end of the junction; a read error may be the cause. V usage is TRBV20-1 and J usage is TRBJ1-2, with D unclear. The CDR3 extends over 11 amino acids. Germline values: CDR1 DFQATT, CDR2 SNEGSKA (reference sequence). CDR3 in amino acids: CGAEAFYGYTF. For the CDR3, the DNA is TGTGGTGCAGAGGCCTTTTATGGCTACACCTTC.

The genes are TRBV29-1 and TRBJ2-7; 11 nucleotides align to TRBD2. J lost 2 bases, V lost 0 bases, and 3 bases had no gene match. CDR1 is SQVTM, CDR2 ANQGSEA, per germline. The CDR3 loop spans 15 amino acids. Written as DNA, the CDR3 is TGCAGCGTTGAAGAGGTGACTAGCGGGGCCTACGAGCAGTACTTC. As protein: CSVEEVTSGAYEQYF.